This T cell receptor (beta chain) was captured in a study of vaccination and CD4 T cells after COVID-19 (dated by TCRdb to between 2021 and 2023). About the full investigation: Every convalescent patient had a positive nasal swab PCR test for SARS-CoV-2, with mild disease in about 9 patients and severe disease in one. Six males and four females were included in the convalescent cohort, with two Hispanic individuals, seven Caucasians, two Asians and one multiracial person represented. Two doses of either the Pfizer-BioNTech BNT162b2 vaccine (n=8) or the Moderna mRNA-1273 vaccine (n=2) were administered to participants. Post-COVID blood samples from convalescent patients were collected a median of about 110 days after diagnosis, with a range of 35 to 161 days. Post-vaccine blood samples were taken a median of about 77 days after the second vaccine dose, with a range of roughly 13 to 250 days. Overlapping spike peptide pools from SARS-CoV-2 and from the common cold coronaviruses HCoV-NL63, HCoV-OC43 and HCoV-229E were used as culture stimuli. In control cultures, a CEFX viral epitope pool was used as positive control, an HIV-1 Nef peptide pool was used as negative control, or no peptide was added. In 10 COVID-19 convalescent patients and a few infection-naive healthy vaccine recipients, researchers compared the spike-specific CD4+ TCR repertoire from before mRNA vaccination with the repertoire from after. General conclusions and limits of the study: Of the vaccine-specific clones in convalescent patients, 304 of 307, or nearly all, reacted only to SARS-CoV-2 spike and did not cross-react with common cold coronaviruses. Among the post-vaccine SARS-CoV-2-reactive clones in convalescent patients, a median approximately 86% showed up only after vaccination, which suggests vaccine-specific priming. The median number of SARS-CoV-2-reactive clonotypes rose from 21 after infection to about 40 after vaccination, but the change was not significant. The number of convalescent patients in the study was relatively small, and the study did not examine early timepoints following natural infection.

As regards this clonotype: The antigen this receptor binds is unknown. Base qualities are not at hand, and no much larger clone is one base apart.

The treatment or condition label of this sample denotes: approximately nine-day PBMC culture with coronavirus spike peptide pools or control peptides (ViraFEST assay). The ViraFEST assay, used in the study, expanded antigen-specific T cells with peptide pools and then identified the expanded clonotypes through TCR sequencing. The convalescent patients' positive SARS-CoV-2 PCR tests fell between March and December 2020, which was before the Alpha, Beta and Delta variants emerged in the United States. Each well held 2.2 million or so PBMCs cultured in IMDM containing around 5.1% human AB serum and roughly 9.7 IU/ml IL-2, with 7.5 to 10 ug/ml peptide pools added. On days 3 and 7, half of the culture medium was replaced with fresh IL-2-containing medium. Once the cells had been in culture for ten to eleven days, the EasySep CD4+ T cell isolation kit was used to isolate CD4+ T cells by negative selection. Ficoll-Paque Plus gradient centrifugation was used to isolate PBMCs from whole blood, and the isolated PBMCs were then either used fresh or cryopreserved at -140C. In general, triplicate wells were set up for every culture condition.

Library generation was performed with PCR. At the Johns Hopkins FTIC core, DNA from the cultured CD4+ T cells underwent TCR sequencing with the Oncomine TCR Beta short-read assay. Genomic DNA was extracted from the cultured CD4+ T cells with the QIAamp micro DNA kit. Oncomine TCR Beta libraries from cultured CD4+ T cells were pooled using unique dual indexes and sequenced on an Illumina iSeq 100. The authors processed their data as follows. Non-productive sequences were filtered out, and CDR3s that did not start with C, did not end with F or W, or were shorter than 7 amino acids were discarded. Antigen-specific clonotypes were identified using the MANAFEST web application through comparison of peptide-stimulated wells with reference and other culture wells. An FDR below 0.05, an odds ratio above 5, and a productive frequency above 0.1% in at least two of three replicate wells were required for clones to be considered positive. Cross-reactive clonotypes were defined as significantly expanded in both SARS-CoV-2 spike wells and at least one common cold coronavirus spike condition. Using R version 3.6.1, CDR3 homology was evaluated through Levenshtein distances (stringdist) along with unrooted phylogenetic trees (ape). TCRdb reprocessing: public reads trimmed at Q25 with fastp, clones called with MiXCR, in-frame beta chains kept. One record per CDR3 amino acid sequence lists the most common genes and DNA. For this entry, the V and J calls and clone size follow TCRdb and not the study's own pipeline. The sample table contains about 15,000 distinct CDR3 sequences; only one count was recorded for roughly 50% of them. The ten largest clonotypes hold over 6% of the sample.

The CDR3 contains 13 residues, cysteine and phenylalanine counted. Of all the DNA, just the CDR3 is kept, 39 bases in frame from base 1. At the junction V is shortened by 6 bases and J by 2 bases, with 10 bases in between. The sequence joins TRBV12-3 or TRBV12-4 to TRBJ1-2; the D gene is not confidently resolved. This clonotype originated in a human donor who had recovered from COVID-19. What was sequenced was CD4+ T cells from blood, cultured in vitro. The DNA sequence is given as TGTGCCAGCAGCCCGGGAGTAAACTATGGCTACACCTTC. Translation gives CASSPGVNYGYTF.